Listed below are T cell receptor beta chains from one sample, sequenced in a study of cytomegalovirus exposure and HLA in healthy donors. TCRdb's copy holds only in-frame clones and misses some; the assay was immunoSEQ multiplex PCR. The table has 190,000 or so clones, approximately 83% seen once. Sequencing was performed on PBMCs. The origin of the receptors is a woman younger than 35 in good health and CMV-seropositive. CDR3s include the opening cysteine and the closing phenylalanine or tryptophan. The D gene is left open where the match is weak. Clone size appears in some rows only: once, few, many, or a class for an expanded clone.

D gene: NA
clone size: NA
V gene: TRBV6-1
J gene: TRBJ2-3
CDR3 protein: CASSVWGGTSTDTQYF
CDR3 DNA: TGTGCCAGCAGTGTGTGGGGCGGAACTAGCACAGATACGCAGTATTTT

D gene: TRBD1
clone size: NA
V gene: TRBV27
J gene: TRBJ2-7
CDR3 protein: CASLDRVVLEQYF
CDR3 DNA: TGTGCCTCGTTGGACAGGGTAGTTCTCGAGCAGTACTTC

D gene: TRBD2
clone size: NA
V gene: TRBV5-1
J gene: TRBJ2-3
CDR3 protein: CASSTSGGAAIDTQYF
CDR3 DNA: TGCGCCAGCAGCACTAGCGGGGGGGCCGCTATAGATACGCAGTATTTT

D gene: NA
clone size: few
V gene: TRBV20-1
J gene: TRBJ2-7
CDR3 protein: CSVQDSREQYF
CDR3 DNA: TGCAGTGTTCAAGATAGCCGCGAGCAGTACTTC

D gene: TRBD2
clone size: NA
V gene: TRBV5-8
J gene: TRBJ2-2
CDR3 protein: CASSRLAGVPTGELFF
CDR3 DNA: TGTGCCAGCAGCCGACTAGCGGGGGTTCCCACCGGGGAGCTGTTTTTT

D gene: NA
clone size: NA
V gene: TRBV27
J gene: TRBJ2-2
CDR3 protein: CASRASGSGELFF
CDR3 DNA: TGTGCCAGCAGAGCCTCAGGGTCCGGGGAGCTGTTTTTT

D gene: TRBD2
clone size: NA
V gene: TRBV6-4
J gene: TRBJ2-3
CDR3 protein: CASSDGGGGAVQYF
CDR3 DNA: TGTGCCAGCAGTGACGGTGGCGGGGGGGCCGTTCAGTATTTT

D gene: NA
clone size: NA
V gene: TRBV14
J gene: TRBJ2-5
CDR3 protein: CASSHVWGLEGETQYF
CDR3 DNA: TGTGCCAGCAGCCATGTTTGGGGACTGGAGGGAGAGACCCAGTACTTC

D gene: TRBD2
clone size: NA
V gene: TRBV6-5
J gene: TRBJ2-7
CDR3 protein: CASSYRTSGGYEQYF
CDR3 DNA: TGTGCCAGCAGTTACCGGACTAGCGGGGGGTACGAGCAGTACTTC

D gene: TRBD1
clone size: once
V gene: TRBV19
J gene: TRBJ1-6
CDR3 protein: CASRLTGGVYSPLHF
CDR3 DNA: TGTGCCAGCCGACTAACAGGGGGCGTTTATTCCCCCCTCCACTTT

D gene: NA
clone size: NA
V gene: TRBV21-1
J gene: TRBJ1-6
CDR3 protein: CASSNLGTGTGDSPLHF
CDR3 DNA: TGTGCCAGCAGCAACCTTGGCACCGGGACAGGGGATTCACCCCTCCACTTT

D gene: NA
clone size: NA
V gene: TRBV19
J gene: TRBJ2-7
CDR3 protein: CASSMTGSSYEQYF
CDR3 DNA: TGTGCCAGTAGTATGACCGGGAGCTCCTACGAGCAGTACTTC

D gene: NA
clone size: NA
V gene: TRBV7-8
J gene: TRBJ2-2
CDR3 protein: CASSFPRTGGELFF
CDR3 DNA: TGTGCCAGCAGCTTCCCCAGGACTGGCGGGGAGCTGTTTTTT

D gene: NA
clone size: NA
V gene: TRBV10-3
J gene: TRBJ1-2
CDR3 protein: CAIRPGPPEGRYGYTF
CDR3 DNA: TGTGCCATCAGACCGGGACCGCCGGAGGGTCGCTATGGCTACACCTTC

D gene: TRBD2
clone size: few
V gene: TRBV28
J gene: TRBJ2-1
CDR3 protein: CASSLSLTSGGANEQFF
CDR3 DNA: TGTGCCAGCAGTTTATCCCTAACTAGCGGGGGGGCCAATGAGCAGTTCTTC

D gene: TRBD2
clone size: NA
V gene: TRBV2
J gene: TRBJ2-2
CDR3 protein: CASSSGGKVGELFF
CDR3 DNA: TGTGCCAGCAGTAGCGGGGGGAAGGTCGGGGAGCTGTTTTTT

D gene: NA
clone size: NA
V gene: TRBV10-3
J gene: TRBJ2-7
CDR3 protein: CAISESGGLGSYEQYF
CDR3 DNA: TGTGCCATCAGTGAGTCCGGGGGACTCGGCTCCTACGAGCAGTACTTC

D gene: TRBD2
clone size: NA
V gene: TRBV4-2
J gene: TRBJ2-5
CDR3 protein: CASSQETSGGREETQYF
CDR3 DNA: TGTGCCAGCAGCCAAGAGACTAGCGGGGGGAGAGAAGAGACCCAGTACTTC

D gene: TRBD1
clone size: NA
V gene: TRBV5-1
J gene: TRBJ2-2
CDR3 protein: CASRGGQSNGELFF
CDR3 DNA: TGCGCCAGCAGAGGGGGACAGTCCAACGGGGAGCTGTTTTTT

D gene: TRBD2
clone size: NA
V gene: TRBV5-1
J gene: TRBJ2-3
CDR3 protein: CASSLGLADTDTQYF
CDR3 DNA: TGCGCCAGCAGCCTCGGACTAGCGGACACAGATACGCAGTATTTT

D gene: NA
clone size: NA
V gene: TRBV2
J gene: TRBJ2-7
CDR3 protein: CASSDRESRNEQYF
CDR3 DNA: TGTGCCAGCAGTGACCGGGAATCGAGGAACGAGCAGTACTTC

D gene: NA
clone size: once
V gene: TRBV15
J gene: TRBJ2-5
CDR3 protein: CATSKISAVGGETQYF
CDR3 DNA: TGTGCCACCAGCAAAATCAGCGCAGTGGGAGGAGAGACCCAGTACTTC

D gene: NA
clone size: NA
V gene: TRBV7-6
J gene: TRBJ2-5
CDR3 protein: CASSESQETQYF
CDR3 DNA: TGTGCCAGCAGCGAGAGCCAAGAGACCCAGTACTTC